One and the same sample provided the 5 T cell receptor beta chains below, sequenced in a study of T-cell memory formation after mild COVID-19 (dated by TCRdb to about 2021). The receptor library was made with 5' RACE. TCRdb shows the sequencer as Illumina NovaSeq 6000. The public reads were quality trimmed at Q25 with fastp and then assembled into clones with MiXCR by TCRdb, keeping productive beta chains. Every entry covers one CDR3 protein and lists the most common genes and DNA from its rows. Recorded for this sample are about 110,000 distinct CDR3 sequences; roughly a sixth of them occurred a single time. Over 4.5% of the sample lies in the top ten. Input material: PBMCs or a T cell subset sorted from them (not recorded which). Receptor source: a man younger than 35 who had mild COVID-19 (a few samples of this study predate the infection). The sample titles of this study are shuffled in the database, so cell type and time point are left out; the donor was told from shared clones.

This rearrangement joins TRBV15 to TRBJ2-5; maybe TRBD1 (5 bases). The germline gives CDR1 LNHNV, CDR2 YYDKDF (reference sequence). The V end lost 0 bases, the J end lost 6 bases, and 20 bases lay between the germline ends. This CDR3 is 17 amino acids long. CDR3 residues: CATSRDQGRRWWKTQYF. The CDR3 DNA sequence: TGTGCCACCAGCAGAGATCAGGGCCGCCGCTGGTGGAAGACCCAGTACTTC.

The chain links TRBV4-3 to TRBJ1-2; D ambiguous. Germline assignment: CDR1 LGHNA and CDR2 YSLEER. V lost 1 base to trimming and J lost 4 bases, with 7 bases between them. This CDR3 comprises 13 residues. In DNA form, the CDR3 reads TGCGCCAGCAGCCAAGGAAGCAGCTATGGCTACACCTTC. Residues: CASSQGSSYGYTF.

The chain combines TRBV5-8 with TRBJ2-1; 11 positions agree with TRBD1. The length of the CDR3 is 15 residues. Germline lookup yields CDR1 SGHTS and CDR2 YDEGEE. J lost 5 bases, V lost 4 bases, and 5 bases had no gene match. The CDR3 region has the DNA TGTGCCAGCAGCCTGGGACAGGGGGTCCACAATGAGCAGTTCTTC. Its protein product is CASSLGQGVHNEQFF. The variable domain in full, with the rest retrieved from reference TRBV5-8 and TRBJ2-1, is EAGVTQSPTHLIKTRGQQATLRCSPISGHTSVYWYQQALGLGLQFLLWYDEGEERNRGNFPPRFSGRQFPNYSSELNVNALELEDSALYLCASSLGQGVHNEQFFGPGTRLTVL.

V gene TRBV29-1 combines with J gene TRBJ2-3, with D perhaps matching TRBD1 or TRBD2 (5 bases each). Per the germline V gene, CDR1 is SQVTM and CDR2 is ANQGSEA. V was pared by 6 bases and J by 0 bases, with 10 bases between. The CDR3 runs to 13 residues. The CDR3 DNA follows: TGCAGCGTGGGGACGGGAAGCACAGATACGCAGTATTTT. Translated: CSVGTGSTDTQYF.

This chain links TRBV21-1 with TRBJ1-4; the D segment call TRBD1 is taken from the table without a DNA check. TRBV21-1 is tagged as a pseudogene. CDR3 length: 15 residues. CDR3 DNA: TGTGCCAGCAGCCCCCGGGACAGGGTGCAGGAAAAACTGTTTTTT. This translates into CASSPRDRVQEKLFF.